The T cell receptor (beta chain) described here comes from a study of control samples from healthy donors and cancer patients. Germline V gene data show CDR1 as SGHTA and CDR2 as FQGNSA. The CDR3 covers 13 residues. With 5 bases removed from V and 2 bases from J, the gap between germline ends came to 9 bases. TCRdb's copy holds only in-frame clones and misses some; the assay was immunoSEQ multiplex PCR. The sample gives approximately 100,000 clones, about 89% of which show up once; around 20% is in the top ten. The chain uses TRBV7-2 and TRBJ2-5; no firm D call. This receptor was obtained from a man aged 25-45 years in good health. The sample was blood. CDR3 in DNA: TGTGCCAGCAGCCCGAGAAGGCAAGAGACCCAGTACTTC. This codes for CASSPRRQETQYF.